These 32 T cell receptor beta chains were sequenced from one sample in a study of technical replicates of blood from several donors. TCRdb keeps only in-frame clones here, not all; method: immunoSEQ multiplex PCR. The sample includes around 79,000 clones, roughly 92% seen only once; the top ten take just over 0.25%. The sequenced sample consisted of T cells isolated from PBMCs. The receptors come from a human donor in good health.

This chain links TRBV29-1 with TRBJ2-1; the match to TRBD1 covers 11 bases. V lost 7 bases, J lost 6 bases, and 8 bases stayed unmatched. This CDR3 has 14 amino acids. Looked up from germline, CDR1 is SQVTM and CDR2 is ANQGSEA. The DNA of the CDR3 is TGCAGCGGGAGGACAGGGGGCATGTTCAATGAGCAGTTCTTC. As protein: CSGRTGGMFNEQFF.

The chain's CDR3 is CASSLQGISGNTIYF. The DNA for the CDR3 is TGTGCCAGCAGTTTACAGGGAATTTCTGGAAACACCATATATTTT. This sequence joins TRBV28 and TRBJ1-3, with D possibly matching TRBD1 (5 bases). This CDR3 spans 15 amino acids. V gave up 2 bases and J gave up 1 base, with 9 bases separating them. Germline loops: CDR1 MDHEN, CDR2 SYDVKM.

The CDR3 loop reads CASSVGPAERYEQYF. CDR3 sequence (DNA): TGTGCCAGCAGCGTAGGCCCAGCGGAACGCTACGAGCAGTACTTC. V usage is TRBV9 and J usage is TRBJ2-7, with D maybe TRBD2 (5 bases). The CDR3 is 15 residues long. Germline V CDR1 and CDR2: SGDLS, YYNGEE. Trimming left V 0 bases short and J 3 bases short, with 13 bases between.

This chain uses TRBV14 with TRBJ1-2, with D unresolved. The CDR3 runs 13 residues. Trimming left V 4 bases short and J 4 bases short, with 10 bases between. The germline V gene encodes CDR1 SGHDN and CDR2 FVKESK. CDR3 region: CASSPSFGYGYTF. The CDR3, as DNA: TGTGCCAGCAGCCCTTCGTTCGGCTATGGCTACACCTTC. Together with reference TRBV14 and TRBJ1-2, the CDR3 gives the full variable domain: EAGVTQFPSHSVIEKGQTVTLRCDPISGHDNLYWYRRVMGKEIKFLLHFVKESKQDESGMPNNRFLAERTGGTYSTLKVQPAELEDSGVYFCASSPSFGYGYTFGSGTRLTVV.

In its sample, this clone was seen once. V usage is TRBV28 and J usage is TRBJ1-5, with D possibly matching TRBD1 (5 bases). The CDR3 loop spans 15 amino acids. Trimming removed 6 bases at V and 5 bases at J, with 17 bases between. In germline, CDR1 is MDHEN, CDR2 SYDVKM. CDR3 in amino acids: CASRPAGGGDQPQHF. CDR3 DNA sequence: TGTGCCAGCAGGCCCGCGGGGGGGGGAGATCAGCCCCAGCATTTT.

This chain links TRBV7-2 with TRBJ2-1; TRBD2 agrees at 10 bases. Germline trimming cut 5 bases from V and 4 bases from J; bases unmatched to any gene: 5. Germline V gives CDR1 SGHTA, CDR2 FQGNSA. The CDR3 consists of 15 residues. In nucleotides, the CDR3 is TGTGCCAGCAGCGCTACTAGCGGGGTATACAATGAGCAGTTCTTC. It is translated as CASSATSGVYNEQFF.

The J gene is TRBJ1-2, the V gene TRBV7-9; perhaps TRBD1 as D (6 bases). Germline loops: CDR1 SEHNR, CDR2 FQNEAQ (reference sequence). The CDR3 extends over 16 amino acids. The V end was cut by 5 bases, the J end by 4 bases, with 20 bases between. The CDR3 region has the DNA TGTGCCAGCAGCGAAACTCATCCCCAAGGGGGCTATGGCTACACCTTC. It is translated as CASSETHPQGGYGYTF.

V is TRBV9 and J is TRBJ1-1; D is perhaps TRBD1 (5 bases). The CDR3 covers 13 residues. From germline, CDR1 is SGDLS and CDR2 YYNGEE. V lost 3 bases to trimming and J lost 6 bases, with 12 bases between them. CDR3 loop: CASSGRGSPEAFF. In DNA form, the CDR3 reads TGTGCCAGCAGCGGGAGGGGTAGCCCTGAAGCTTTCTTT. Full variable domain (rest looked up from reference TRBV9 and TRBJ1-1): DSGVTQTPKHLITATGQRVTLRCSPRSGDLSVYWYQQSLDQGLQFLIQYYNGEERAKGNILERFSAQQFPDLHSELNLSSLELGDSALYFCASSGRGSPEAFFGQGTRLTVV.

This clone was seen only once. The chain is built from TRBV27 and TRBJ1-5, with TRBD1 matching 7 bases. From germline, CDR1 is MNHEY and CDR2 SMNVEV (reference sequence). The CDR3 runs to 15 residues. The V segment lost 4 bases and the J segment 6 bases; nucleotides outside the gene matches: 9. The CDR3 is CASSSLDRAVQPQHF. CDR3 coding DNA: TGTGCCAGCAGTTCCTTAGACAGGGCTGTTCAGCCCCAGCATTTT.

The V call is TRBV6-1, the J call TRBJ2-5; the match to TRBD2 covers 10 bases. CDR1 and CDR2 (germline): MNHNS, SASEGT. The ends lost 2 bases at V and 6 bases at J; junction bases unmatched: 12. The CDR3 length is 17 residues. Here the CDR3 DNA reads TGTGCCAGCAGTGAACCCGGACTAGCGGCGTTCGGAAAGACCCAGTACTTC. Encoded protein: CASSEPGLAAFGKTQYF.

The chain recombines TRBV5-1 with TRBJ2-1; D might be TRBD1 (6 bases). This CDR3 is 15 amino acids long. Germline lookup yields CDR1 SGHRS and CDR2 YFSETQ. Trimming removed 0 bases at V and 3 bases at J, with 10 bases between. CDR3 sequence reads: CASSLAGQLYNEQFF. The CDR3 DNA sequence: TGCGCCAGCAGCTTGGCCGGACAGCTCTACAATGAGCAGTTCTTC.

The rearrangement joins TRBV7-2 to TRBJ2-2, with D possibly being TRBD1 (5 bases). The CDR3 length is 16 residues. V was shortened by 5 bases and J by 6 bases, with 19 bases between the two germline ends. CDR1 and CDR2 (germline): SGHTA, FQGNSA. The CDR3 loop reads CASSPWTSRIAGELFF. CDR3 in DNA: TGTGCCAGCAGCCCCTGGACAAGCCGTATTGCCGGGGAGCTGTTTTTT.

The V call is TRBV9, the J call TRBJ2-7; 10 bases map to TRBD1. Germline CDR1 and CDR2: SGDLS and YYNGEE. The CDR3 loop spans 14 amino acids. V shed 4 bases, J shed 3 bases, and the junction held 4 bases outside the gene matches. The CDR3 here is CASSPGTGDYEQYF. The DNA of the CDR3 is TGTGCCAGCAGCCCCGGGACAGGGGACTACGAGCAGTACTTC.

V usage is TRBV30 and J usage is TRBJ2-3; the D gene is possibly TRBD2 (5 bases). Trimming left V 4 bases short and J 3 bases short, with 11 bases between. This CDR3 has 13 residues. Looked up from germline, CDR1 is GTSNPN and CDR2 is SVGIG (reference sequence). The CDR3 here is CAWTRTQTDTQYF. CDR3 coding DNA: TGTGCCTGGACTCGGACTCAAACAGATACGCAGTATTTT.

This clone is a singleton in its sample. The chain employs TRBV19 and TRBJ2-1; the match to TRBD2 covers 9 bases. Per germline, CDR1 LNHDA and CDR2 SQIVND (reference sequence). The CDR3 has 15 residues. Losses at the gene ends were 5 bases for V and 4 bases for J; bases not matched to a gene: 6. CDR3 coding DNA: TGTGCCAGTAGTCCCGTAGCGGGGGCATACAATGAGCAGTTCTTC. Its translation: CASSPVAGAYNEQFF.

The chain is built from TRBV11-2 and TRBJ2-1; 9 bases map to TRBD1. This CDR3 has 15 residues. The V segment lost 5 bases and the J segment 8 bases; nucleotides outside the gene matches: 10. In germline, CDR1 is SGHAT, CDR2 FQNNGV. The CDR3 DNA reads as TGTGCCAGCAGCCCACAGGGGGCAGGTGACGATGAGCAGTTCTTC. Protein sequence: CASSPQGAGDDEQFF.

The V and J genes are TRBV6-6 and TRBJ2-7; TRBD1 matches at 9 bases. CDR1 and CDR2 (germline): MNHNY, SVGAGI (reference sequence). With 6 bases clipped from V and 4 bases from J, the junction kept 7 bases outside the gene matches. CDR3 length: 14 amino acids. The CDR3 loop reads CASSQRDRDYEQYF. As DNA, the CDR3 is TGTGCCAGCAGCCAACGGGACAGGGATTACGAGCAGTACTTC.

This chain links TRBV5-1 with TRBJ1-1; 10 nucleotides match TRBD1. CDR3 size: 14 residues. The germline V gene encodes CDR1 SGHRS and CDR2 YFSETQ. V dropped 5 bases and J dropped 10; count of bases not matched to a gene: 11. CDR3 protein: CASSLTGGVGGAFF. Here the CDR3 DNA reads TGCGCCAGCAGTCTGACAGGGGGCGTAGGTGGAGCTTTCTTT. The full variable domain, with the rest looked up from reference TRBV5-1 and TRBJ1-1, is KAGVTQTPRYLIKTRGQQVTLSCSPISGHRSVSWYQQTPGQGLQFLFEYFSETQRNKGNFPGRFSGRQFSNSRSEMNVSTLELGDSALYLCASSLTGGVGGAFFGQGTRLTVV.

J is TRBJ2-1 and V is TRBV9, with TRBD2 matching 10 bases. The ends lost 2 bases at V and 0 bases at J; junction bases unmatched: 2. CDR3 length: 16 residues. The germline V gene encodes CDR1 SGDLS and CDR2 YYNGEE. The CDR3 protein is CASSVSSGSSYNEQFF. In DNA form, the CDR3 reads TGTGCCAGCAGCGTGTCTAGCGGGAGCTCCTACAATGAGCAGTTCTTC. The full variable domain, in which reference TRBV9 and TRBJ2-1 provide the parts outside the CDR3, is DSGVTQTPKHLITATGQRVTLRCSPRSGDLSVYWYQQSLDQGLQFLIQYYNGEERAKGNILERFSAQQFPDLHSELNLSSLELGDSALYFCASSVSSGSSYNEQFFGPGTRLTVL.

The rearrangement joins TRBV5-1 to TRBJ2-5; 7 nucleotides agree with TRBD1. Losses at the gene ends were 0 bases for V and 3 bases for J; bases not matched to a gene: 5. This CDR3 spans 15 amino acids. CDR1 is SGHRS and CDR2 is YFSETQ in the germline V gene. The CDR3 protein is CASSLADRVEETQYF. The CDR3 DNA follows: TGCGCCAGCAGCTTGGCCGACAGGGTGGAAGAGACCCAGTACTTC.

The chain couples TRBV6-6 to TRBJ1-2; D is ambiguous. CDR3 length equals 13 residues. V lost 0 bases and J lost 5, with 7 bases in between. The germline V gene encodes CDR1 MNHNY and CDR2 SVGAGI (reference sequence). DNA of the CDR3: TGTGCCAGCAGTTACTCGAGGGAATATGGCTACACCTTC. It encodes CASSYSREYGYTF.

The rearrangement uses TRBV27 and TRBJ1-2; TRBD1 agrees at 10 bases. This CDR3 comprises 16 residues. Unmatched junction bases numbered 8, after V lost 1 base and J lost 6 bases. CDR1 is MNHEY, CDR2 SMNVEV, per germline (reference sequence). CDR3 region: CASSLLTTGGADGYTF. The CDR3 DNA sequence: TGTGCCAGCAGTTTATTGACGACAGGGGGCGCAGATGGCTACACCTTC.

The chain combines TRBV25-1 with TRBJ2-7, with TRBD1 as a possible D gene (5 bases). CDR1 MGHDK and CDR2 SYGVNS come from the germline V gene. The CDR3 has 12 residues. V dropped 1 base and J dropped 8 bases, with 9 bases sitting between them. This CDR3 is CASSESGQKQYF. CDR3 nucleotide sequence: TGTGCCAGCAGTGAATCAGGGCAGAAGCAGTACTTC.

V is TRBV6-5 and J is TRBJ2-7; the match to TRBD1 covers 7 bases. After removal of 0 bases from V and 2 bases from J, the junction contained 7 bases not matched to a gene. CDR3 length: 16 amino acids. The germline CDR1 and CDR2 sequences are MNHEY and SVGAGI. CDR3 amino acids: CASSYSHRGPPYEQYF. CDR3 sequence (DNA): TGTGCCAGCAGTTACTCGCACAGGGGTCCCCCCTACGAGCAGTACTTC.

The V gene is TRBV28, the J gene TRBJ2-7; D uncertain. The CDR3 covers 14 residues. Germline loops: CDR1 MDHEN, CDR2 SYDVKM. V lost 4 bases and J 0 bases, leaving 10 bases between the germline ends. CDR3 DNA: TGTGCCAGCAGTTCGACTCGAGGCTCCTACGAGCAGTACTTC. Encoded protein: CASSSTRGSYEQYF.

The CDR3 is CASSLLGENTEAFF. CDR3 bases: TGTGCCAGCAGCTTGTTAGGGGAGAACACTGAAGCTTTCTTT. V usage is TRBV5-6 and J usage is TRBJ1-1; a possible D gene is TRBD1 (5 bases). Trimming took off 1 base at V and 1 base at J, with 8 bases between the two ends. Per the germline V gene, CDR1 is SGHDT and CDR2 is YYEEEE. The CDR3 is made up of 14 amino acids.

The rearrangement uses TRBV5-4 and TRBJ2-7; the match to TRBD2 covers 8 bases. The germline CDR1 and CDR2 sequences are SGHNT and YYREEE (reference sequence). The ends lost 3 bases at V and 0 bases at J; junction bases unmatched: 5. CDR3 length equals 15 residues. CDR3 sequence: CASSSLSGVSYEQYF. The CDR3 DNA reads TGTGCCAGCAGCTCGCTTAGCGGGGTCTCCTACGAGCAGTACTTC.

This chain connects TRBV5-6 to TRBJ2-5; possibly TRBD2 for D (6 bases). This CDR3 spans 14 amino acids. Germline V lookup: CDR1 SGHDT, CDR2 YYEEEE. Deletions cut 4 bases from V and 2 bases from J, with 12 bases between. CDR3 sequence reads: CASSPVGTQETQYF. The DNA of the CDR3 is TGTGCCAGCAGCCCCGTCGGGACTCAAGAGACCCAGTACTTC.

The chain carries TRBV5-8 and TRBJ2-5; 8 bases line up with TRBD1. After removal of 4 bases from V and 2 bases from J, the junction contained 4 bases not matched to a gene. CDR3 length: 14 residues. Looked up from germline, CDR1 is SGHTS and CDR2 is YDEGEE. CDR3 protein: CASSRGQGQETQYF. Here the CDR3 DNA reads TGTGCCAGCAGCCGCGGACAGGGTCAAGAGACCCAGTACTTC. The whole variable domain, remainder taken from reference TRBV5-8 and TRBJ2-5, is EAGVTQSPTHLIKTRGQQATLRCSPISGHTSVYWYQQALGLGLQFLLWYDEGEERNRGNFPPRFSGRQFPNYSSELNVNALELEDSALYLCASSRGQGQETQYFGPGTRLLVL.

The J gene is TRBJ1-1, the V gene TRBV11-1; 7 positions match TRBD1. The trim removed 5 bases at V and 7 bases at J, leaving 4 bases unmatched. Germline V gene lookup returns CDR1 SGHAT and CDR2 FQDESV (reference sequence). The CDR3 sequence is 12 residues long. CDR3 DNA: TGTGCCAGCAGCCTCGACAGGGATGAAGCTTTCTTT. Its translation is CASSLDRDEAFF.

The chain uses TRBV9 and TRBJ2-7; D possibly corresponds to TRBD2 (5 bases). CDR1 and CDR2 (germline): SGDLS, YYNGEE. The ends were cut back, 4 bases at V and 5 bases at J, with 16 bases in the middle. The CDR3 is 14 residues long. The CDR3 DNA sequence: TGTGCCAGCAGCCCCGGAGGCGTCCCTAACGAGCAGTACTTC. Protein sequence: CASSPGGVPNEQYF.

The chain combines TRBV10-3 with TRBJ1-2, with 7 bases fitting TRBD1. Losses at the gene ends were 8 bases for V and 5 bases for J; bases not matched to a gene: 17. The germline gives CDR1 ENHRY, CDR2 SYGVKD. The CDR3 has 16 amino acids. The CDR3 loop is CAIEKRQGIAEYGYTF. For the CDR3, the DNA is TGTGCCATCGAGAAGAGACAGGGCATAGCAGAATATGGCTACACCTTC.